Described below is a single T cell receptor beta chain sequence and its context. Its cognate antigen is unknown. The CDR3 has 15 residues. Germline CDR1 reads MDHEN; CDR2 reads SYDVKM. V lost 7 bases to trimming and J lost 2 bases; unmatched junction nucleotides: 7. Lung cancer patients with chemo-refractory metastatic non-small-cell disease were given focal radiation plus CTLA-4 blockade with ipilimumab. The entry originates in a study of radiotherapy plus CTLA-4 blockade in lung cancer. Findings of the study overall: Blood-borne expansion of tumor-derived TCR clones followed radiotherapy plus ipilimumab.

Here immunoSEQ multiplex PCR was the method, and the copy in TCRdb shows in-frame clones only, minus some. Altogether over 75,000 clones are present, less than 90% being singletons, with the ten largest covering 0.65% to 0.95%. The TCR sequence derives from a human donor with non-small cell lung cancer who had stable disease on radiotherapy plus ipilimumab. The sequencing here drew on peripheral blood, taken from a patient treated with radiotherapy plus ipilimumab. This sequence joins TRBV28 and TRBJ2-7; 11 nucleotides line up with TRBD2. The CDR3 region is CASNLAGGNPYEQYF. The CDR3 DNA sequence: TGTGCCAGCAATCTAGCGGGAGGAAACCCCTACGAGCAGTACTTC.